Below, one TCR beta chain is given with its context. Its antigen remains unknown. Germline CDR1 and CDR2: MGHRA and YSYEKL. Trimming stripped 0 bases from V and 0 bases from J, with 12 bases between. CDR3 size: 17 residues. This record comes from a study of a mutant IDH1 vaccine in newly diagnosed glioma. Study-level information: Most patients had received both radiotherapy and temozolomide, the prior options being radiotherapy, temozolomide, or both.

Generated by immunoSEQ multiplex PCR, the TCRdb table keeps only in-frame clones and is missing some. This table holds some 71,000 clones, approximately 86% found once. The sample's time point: week 35, safety follow-up. Alongside topical imiquimod, each dose of vaccine comprised 300 ug of mutant IDH1 20-mer peptide. New WHO grade 3 or 4 astrocytomas that were IDH1-mutant and ATRX-lost occurred in the donors. The V call is TRBV4-1, the J call TRBJ1-5; D is ambiguous. This clonotype was sampled from a man aged 25 to 40 with glioma. The material was PBMCs, obtained from a glioma patient whose treatment included an IDH1 peptide vaccine. For the CDR3, the DNA is TGCGCCAGCAGCCAAGATAGGATGGGTTATAGCAATCAGCCCCAGCATTTT. Translated: CASSQDRMGYSNQPQHF.